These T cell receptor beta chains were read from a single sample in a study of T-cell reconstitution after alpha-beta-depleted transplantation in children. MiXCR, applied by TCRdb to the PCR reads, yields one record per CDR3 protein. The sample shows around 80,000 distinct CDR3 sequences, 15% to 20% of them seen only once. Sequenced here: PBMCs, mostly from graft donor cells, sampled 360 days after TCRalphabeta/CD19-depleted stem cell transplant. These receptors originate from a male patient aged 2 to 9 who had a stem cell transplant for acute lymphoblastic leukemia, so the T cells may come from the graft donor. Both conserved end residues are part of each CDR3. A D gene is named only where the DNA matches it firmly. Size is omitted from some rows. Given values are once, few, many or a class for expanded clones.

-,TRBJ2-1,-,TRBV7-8,CASSLFGYNEQFF,TGTGCCAGCAGCCTATTCGGGTACAATGAGCAGTTCTTC
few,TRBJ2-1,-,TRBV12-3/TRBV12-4,CASSFVDRHNEQFF,TGTGCCAGCAGTTTCGTAGACAGACACAATGAGCAGTTCTTC
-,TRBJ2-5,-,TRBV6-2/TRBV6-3,CASSYSIETQYF,TGTGCCAGCAGTTACTCGATTGAGACCCAGTACTTC
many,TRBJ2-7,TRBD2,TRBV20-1,CSASGTSGRAFLSSYEQYF,TGCAGTGCTAGTGGGACTAGCGGGAGGGCTTTTCTCTCCTCCTACGAGCAGTACTTC
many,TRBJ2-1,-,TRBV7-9,CASSLGVVITSYNEQFF,TGTGCCAGCAGCTTAGGGGTGGTGATTACATCCTACAATGAGCAGTTCTTC
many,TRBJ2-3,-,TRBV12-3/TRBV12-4,CASSATGSTDTQYF,TGTGCCAGCAGTGCAACAGGAAGCACAGATACGCAGTATTTT
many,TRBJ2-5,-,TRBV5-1,CASSPAVERTQYF,TGCGCCAGCAGCCCGGCCGTAGAACGGACCCAGTACTTC
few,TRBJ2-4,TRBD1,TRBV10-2,CASSGQGGAKNIQYF,TGCGCCAGCAGTGGACAGGGGGGAGCCAAAAACATTCAGTACTTC
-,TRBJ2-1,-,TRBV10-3,CAISAQGPNEQFF,TGTGCCATCAGTGCCCAGGGACCTAATGAGCAGTTCTTC
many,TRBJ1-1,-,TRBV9,CASRGGWMNTEAFF,TGTGCCAGCAGGGGGGGATGGATGAACACTGAAGCTTTCTTT
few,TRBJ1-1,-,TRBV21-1,CASSKGTVNTEAFF,TGTGCCAGCAGCAAAGGCACTGTGAACACTGAAGCTTTCTTT
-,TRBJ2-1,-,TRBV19,CASARVSDNEQFF,TGTGCCAGTGCGAGGGTGAGTGACAATGAGCAGTTCTTC
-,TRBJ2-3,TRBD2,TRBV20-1,CSAYTLHSGIPRADTQYF,TGCAGTGCTTACACCCTTCATAGCGGGATACCGCGGGCAGATACGCAGTATTTT
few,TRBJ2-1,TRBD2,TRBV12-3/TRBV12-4,CASSFTSGGDEQFF,TGTGCCAGCAGTTTTACTAGCGGGGGGGATGAGCAGTTCTTC
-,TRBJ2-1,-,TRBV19,CASSIASVIPYNEQFF,TGTGCCAGTAGTATAGCGAGCGTGATCCCCTACAATGAGCAGTTCTTC
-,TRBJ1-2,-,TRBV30,CAWSALYYGYTF,TGTGCCTGGAGTGCACTTTATTATGGCTACACCTTC
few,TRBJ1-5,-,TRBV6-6,CASNSKGQPQHF,TGTGCCAGCAATTCGAAGGGGCAGCCCCAGCATTTT
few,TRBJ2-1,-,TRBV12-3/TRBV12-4,CASSFMIFEQFF,TGTGCCAGCAGTTTTATGATTTTTGAGCAGTTCTTC
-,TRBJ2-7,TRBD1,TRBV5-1,CASSGETGTFDEQYF,TGCGCCAGCAGCGGGGAGACAGGGACGTTTGACGAGCAGTACTTC
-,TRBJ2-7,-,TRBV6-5,CASSYAVLSSYEQYF,TGTGCCAGCAGTTACGCAGTCCTGAGCTCCTACGAGCAGTACTTC
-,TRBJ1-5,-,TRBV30,CAWSVRSGAEDNQPQHF,TGTGCCTGGAGTGTACGGTCGGGGGCGGAGGACAATCAGCCCCAGCATTTT
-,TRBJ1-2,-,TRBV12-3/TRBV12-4,CASSALLRVDGYTF,TGTGCCAGCAGCGCCCTCCTCAGGGTGGATGGCTACACCTTC
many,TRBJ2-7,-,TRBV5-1,CASSQVPAGEQYF,TGCGCCAGCAGCCAAGTCCCGGCTGGCGAGCAGTACTTC
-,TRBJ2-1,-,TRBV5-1,CASSLKGASPVF,TGCGCCAGCAGCTTGAAAGGGGCTAGTCCGGTCTTC
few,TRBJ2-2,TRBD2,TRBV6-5,CASSYSIRLAGVNTGELFF,TGTGCCAGCAGTTACTCGATCCGGTTGGCGGGAGTGAACACCGGGGAGCTGTTTTTT
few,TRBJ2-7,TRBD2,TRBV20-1,CSARLAGVIYEQYF,TGCAGTGCTAGACTAGCGGGAGTAATCTACGAGCAGTACTTC